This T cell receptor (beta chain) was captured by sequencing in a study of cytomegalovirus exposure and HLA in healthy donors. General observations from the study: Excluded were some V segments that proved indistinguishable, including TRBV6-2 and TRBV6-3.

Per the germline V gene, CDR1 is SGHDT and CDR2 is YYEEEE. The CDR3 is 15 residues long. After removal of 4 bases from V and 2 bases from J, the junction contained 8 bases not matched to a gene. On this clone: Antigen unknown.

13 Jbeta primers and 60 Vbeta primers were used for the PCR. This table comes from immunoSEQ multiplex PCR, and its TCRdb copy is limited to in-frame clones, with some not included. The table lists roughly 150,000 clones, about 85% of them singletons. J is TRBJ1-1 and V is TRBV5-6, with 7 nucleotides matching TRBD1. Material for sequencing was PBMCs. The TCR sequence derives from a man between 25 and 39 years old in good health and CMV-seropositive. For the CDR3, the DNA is TGTGCCAGCAGCCGTACGGGACAGCCTAACACTGAAGCTTTCTTT. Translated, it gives CASSRTGQPNTEAFF.